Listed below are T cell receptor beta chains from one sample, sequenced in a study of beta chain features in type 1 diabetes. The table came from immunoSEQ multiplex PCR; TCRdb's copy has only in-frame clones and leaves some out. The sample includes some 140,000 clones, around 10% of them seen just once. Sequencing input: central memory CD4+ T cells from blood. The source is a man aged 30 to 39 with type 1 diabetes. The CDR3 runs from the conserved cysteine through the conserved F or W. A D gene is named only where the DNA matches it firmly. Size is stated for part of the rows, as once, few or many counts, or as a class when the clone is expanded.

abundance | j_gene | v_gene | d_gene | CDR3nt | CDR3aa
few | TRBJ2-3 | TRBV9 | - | TGTGCCAGCAGCTCCCACAGCAGGGAACCCACAGATACGCAGTATTTT | CASSSHSREPTDTQYF
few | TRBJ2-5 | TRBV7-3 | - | TGTGCCAGCAGCCGGGCACAGGGAGAGACCCAGTACTTC | CASSRAQGETQYF
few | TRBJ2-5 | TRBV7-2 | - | TGTGCCAGCAGCGCACGACAGGAACCTGGGGAGACCCAGTACTTC | CASSARQEPGETQYF
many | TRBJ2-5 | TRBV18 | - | TGTGCCAGCTCACCCGAAGAGACCCAGTACTTC | CASSPEETQYF
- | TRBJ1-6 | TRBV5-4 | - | TGTGCCAGCAGCTTCGGGGGAACCTATAATTCACCCCTCCACTTT | CASSFGGTYNSPLHF
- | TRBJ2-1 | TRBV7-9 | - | TGTGCCAGCAGCTGGAGGACTAACGGTGAGCAGTTCTTC | CASSWRTNGEQFF
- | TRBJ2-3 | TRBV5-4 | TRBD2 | TGTGCCAGCAGCTTGGGGACTAGCGGGGGGCGCACAGATACGCAGTATTTT | CASSLGTSGGRTDTQYF
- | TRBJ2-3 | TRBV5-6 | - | TGTGCCAGCAGCCTCCGGGATACGCAGTATTTT | CASSLRDTQYF
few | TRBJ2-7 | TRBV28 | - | TGTGCCAGCAATACAGGGATCGGAGTCGGCAACGAGCAGTACTTC | CASNTGIGVGNEQYF
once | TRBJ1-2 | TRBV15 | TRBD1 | TGTGCCACCAGCAGAGGCGGGACAGGGGCGGATTGGGGCTACACCTTC | CATSRGGTGADWGYTF
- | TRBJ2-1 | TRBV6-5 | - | TGTGCCAGCTACCCCCGGGGAAACAATGAGCAGTTCTTC | CASYPRGNNEQFF
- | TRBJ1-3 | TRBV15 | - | TGTGCCACCAGCCCTAGGGGGTCTGGAAACACCATATATTTT | CATSPRGSGNTIYF
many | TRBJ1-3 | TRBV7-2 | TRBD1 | TGTGCCAGCAGCATCATGACAGGGGGCGGAAACACCATATATTTT | CASSIMTGGGNTIYF
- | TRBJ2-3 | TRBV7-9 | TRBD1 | TGTGCCAGCAGCTTAGGGGGACAGGGCGGAGATACGCAGTATTTT | CASSLGGQGGDTQYF
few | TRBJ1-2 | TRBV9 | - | TGTGCCAGCAGCGTAGGAACAGGTAGCGGTGGCTACACCTTC | CASSVGTGSGGYTF
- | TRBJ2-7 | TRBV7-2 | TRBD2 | TGTGCCAGCAGCCCTATGGCGGGGGGGCTTCACGAGCAGTACTTC | CASSPMAGGLHEQYF
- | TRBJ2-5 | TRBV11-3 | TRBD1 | TGTGCCAGCAGCACCCGACAGGGCTCCGAGACCCAGTACTTC | CASSTRQGSETQYF
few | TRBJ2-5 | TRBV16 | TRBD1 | TGTGCCAGCAGCCAACAATGGACAGGGCAAGAGACCCAGTACTTC | CASSQQWTGQETQYF
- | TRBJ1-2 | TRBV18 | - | TGTGCCAGCTCGCCGAATTTAGCTAACTATGGCTACACCTTC | CASSPNLANYGYTF
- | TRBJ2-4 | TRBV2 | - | TGTGCCAGCACCAGGAGGGAAGCCAAAAACATTCAGTACTTC | CASTRREAKNIQYF
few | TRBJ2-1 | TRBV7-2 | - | TGTGCCAGTCAGAGGGGGGGATACAATGAGCAGTTCTTC | CASQRGGYNEQFF
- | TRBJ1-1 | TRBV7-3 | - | TGTGCCAGCAGCATGACAGGCCTTACTGAAGCTTTCTTT | CASSMTGLTEAFF
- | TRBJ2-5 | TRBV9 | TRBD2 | TGTGCCAGCAGCTATAGCGGGAAAACGCAAGAGACCCAGTACTTC | CASSYSGKTQETQYF
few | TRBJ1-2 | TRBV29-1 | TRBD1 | TGCAGCGTTGGACAGGGGGCGCCCAATGGCTACACCTTC | CSVGQGAPNGYTF
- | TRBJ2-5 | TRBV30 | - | TGTGCCTGGAATTTAGGCGGAGAGACCCAGTACTTC | CAWNLGGETQYF
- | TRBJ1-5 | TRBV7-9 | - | TGTGCCAGCAGCCAGGTCGGCACGAGCAATCAGCCCCAGCATTTT | CASSQVGTSNQPQHF
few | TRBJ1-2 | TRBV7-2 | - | TGTGCCAGCAGCTTTGGTCCAGGGGATGGCTACACCTTC | CASSFGPGDGYTF
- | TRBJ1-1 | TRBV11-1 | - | TGTGCCAGCAGCTCCAGGTATACTGAAGCTTTCTTT | CASSSRYTEAFF
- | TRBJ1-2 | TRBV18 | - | TGTGCCAGCTCACCACCGCAGGCACTTGCTTCTGGCTACACCTTC | CASSPPQALASGYTF
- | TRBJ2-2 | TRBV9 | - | TGTGCCAGCAGCGTAGCTACGAACACCGGGGAGCTGTTTTTT | CASSVATNTGELFF
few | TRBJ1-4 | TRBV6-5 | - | TGTGCCAGCAGTTACTCTCGGGATGGGAATGAAGGAAAACTGTTTTTT | CASSYSRDGNEGKLFF
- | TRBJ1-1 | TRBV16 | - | TGTGCCAGCAGCCAATCTGAGCAATCTCAAGCTTTCTTT | CASSQSEQSQAFF
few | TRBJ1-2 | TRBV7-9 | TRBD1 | TGTGCCAGCAGCCGGGACAGTTCTTATGGCTACACCTTC | CASSRDSSYGYTF
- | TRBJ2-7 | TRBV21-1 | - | TGTGCCAGACATGGGCGGTACTTC | CARHGRYF